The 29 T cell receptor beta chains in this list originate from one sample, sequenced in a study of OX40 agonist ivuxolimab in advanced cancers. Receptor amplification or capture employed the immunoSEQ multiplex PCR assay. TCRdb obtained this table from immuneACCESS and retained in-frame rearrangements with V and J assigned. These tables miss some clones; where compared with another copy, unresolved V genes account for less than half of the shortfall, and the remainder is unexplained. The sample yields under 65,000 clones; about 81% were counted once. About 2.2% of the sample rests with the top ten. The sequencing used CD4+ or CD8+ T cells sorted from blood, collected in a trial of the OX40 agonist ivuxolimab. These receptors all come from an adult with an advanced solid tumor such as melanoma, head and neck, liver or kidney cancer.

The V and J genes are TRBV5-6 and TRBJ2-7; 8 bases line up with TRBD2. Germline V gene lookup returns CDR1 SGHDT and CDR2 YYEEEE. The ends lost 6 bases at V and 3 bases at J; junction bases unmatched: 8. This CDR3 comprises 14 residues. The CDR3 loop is CASNSGLEDYEQYF. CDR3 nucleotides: TGTGCCAGCAACTCGGGACTAGAGGACTACGAGCAGTACTTC.

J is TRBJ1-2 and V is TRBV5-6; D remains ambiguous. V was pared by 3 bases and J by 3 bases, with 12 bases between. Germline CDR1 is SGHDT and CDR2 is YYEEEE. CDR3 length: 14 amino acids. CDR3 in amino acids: CASSSPVGDYGYTF. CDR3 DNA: TGTGCCAGCAGCTCCCCGGTCGGCGACTATGGCTACACCTTC.

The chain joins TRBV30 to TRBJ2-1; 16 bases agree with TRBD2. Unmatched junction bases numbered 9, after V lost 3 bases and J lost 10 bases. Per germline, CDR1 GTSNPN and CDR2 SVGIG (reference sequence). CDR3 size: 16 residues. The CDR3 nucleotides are TGTGCCTGGAGCGCCGGGACTAGCGGGGGGGTAGGGGAGCAGTTCTTC. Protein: CAWSAGTSGGVGEQFF.

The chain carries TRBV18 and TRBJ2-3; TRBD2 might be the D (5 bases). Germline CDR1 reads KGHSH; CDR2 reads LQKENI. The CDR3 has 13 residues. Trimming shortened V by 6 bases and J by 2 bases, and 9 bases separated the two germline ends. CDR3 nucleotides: TGTGCCAGCTCCCGGGGTGCCACAGATACGCAGTATTTT. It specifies CASSRGATDTQYF.

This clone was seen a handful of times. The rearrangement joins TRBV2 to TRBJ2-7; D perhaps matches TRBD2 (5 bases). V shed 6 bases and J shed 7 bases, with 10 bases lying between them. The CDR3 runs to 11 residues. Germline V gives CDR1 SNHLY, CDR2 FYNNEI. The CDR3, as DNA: TGTGCCAGCAGGGAGGCTATTGAGCAGTACTTC. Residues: CASREAIEQYF.

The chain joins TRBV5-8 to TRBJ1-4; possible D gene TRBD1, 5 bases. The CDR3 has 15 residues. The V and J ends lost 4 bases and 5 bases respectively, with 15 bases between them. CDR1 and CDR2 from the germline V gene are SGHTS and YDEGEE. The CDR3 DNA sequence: TGTGCCAGCAGCCTGGGTAGGCGGGGGAATGAAAAACTGTTTTTT. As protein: CASSLGRRGNEKLFF. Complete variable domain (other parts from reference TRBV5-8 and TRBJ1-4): EAGVTQSPTHLIKTRGQQATLRCSPISGHTSVYWYQQALGLGLQFLLWYDEGEERNRGNFPPRFSGRQFPNYSSELNVNALELEDSALYLCASSLGRRGNEKLFFGSGTQLSVL.

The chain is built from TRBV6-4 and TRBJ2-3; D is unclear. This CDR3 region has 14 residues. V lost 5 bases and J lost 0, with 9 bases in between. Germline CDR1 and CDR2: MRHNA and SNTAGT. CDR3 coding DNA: TGTGCCAGCAGTTTACAGCCTAGCACAGATACGCAGTATTTT. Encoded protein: CASSLQPSTDTQYF.

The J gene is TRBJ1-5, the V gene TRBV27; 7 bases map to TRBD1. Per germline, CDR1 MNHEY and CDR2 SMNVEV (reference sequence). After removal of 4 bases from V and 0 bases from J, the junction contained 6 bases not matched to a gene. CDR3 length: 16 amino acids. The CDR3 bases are TGTGCCAGCAGTTCAACAGGGGTCTATAGCAATCAGCCCCAGCATTTT. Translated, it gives CASSSTGVYSNQPQHF.

The CDR3: CASSFQGRETQYF. Written as DNA, the CDR3 is TGTGCCAGCAGTTTCCAGGGAAGGGAGACCCAGTACTTC. The rearrangement links TRBV25-1 to TRBJ2-5; D is possibly TRBD1 (5 bases). CDR1 MGHDK and CDR2 SYGVNS come from the germline V gene. V gave up 5 bases and J gave up 5 bases, with 12 bases separating them. The CDR3 has 13 amino acids. Filled out from reference TRBV25-1 and TRBJ2-5, the complete variable domain reads EADIYQTPRYLVIGTGKKITLECSQTMGHDKMYWYQQDPGMELHLIHYSYGVNSTEKGDLSSESTVSRIRTEHFPLTLESARPSHTSQYLCASSFQGRETQYFGPGTRLLVL.

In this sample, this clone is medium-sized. DNA of the CDR3: TGCGCCAGCAGTGAGTCGAACAGCGGGGGGGCCGGGGAGCTGTTTTTT. The encoded protein is CASSESNSGGAGELFF. V and J are TRBV10-2 and TRBJ2-2; 10 nucleotides align to TRBD2. The junction had 4 bases not matched to a gene; V was cut back by 0 bases and J by 6 bases. In germline, CDR1 is WSHSY, CDR2 SAAADI. The CDR3 length is 16 residues.

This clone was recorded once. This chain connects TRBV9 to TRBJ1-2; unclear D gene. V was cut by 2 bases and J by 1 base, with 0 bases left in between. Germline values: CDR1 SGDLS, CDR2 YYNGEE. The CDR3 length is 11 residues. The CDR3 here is CASSVNYGYTF. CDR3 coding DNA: TGTGCCAGCAGCGTTAACTATGGCTACACCTTC.

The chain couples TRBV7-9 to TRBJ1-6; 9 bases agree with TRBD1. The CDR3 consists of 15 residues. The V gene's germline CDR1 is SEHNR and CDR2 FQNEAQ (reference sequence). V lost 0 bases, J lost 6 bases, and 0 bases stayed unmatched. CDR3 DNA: TGTGCCAGCAGCTTAGCGGGACAGGGTAATTCACCCCTCCACTTT. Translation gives CASSLAGQGNSPLHF. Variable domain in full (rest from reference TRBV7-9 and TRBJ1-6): DTGVSQNPRHKITKRGQNVTFRCDPISEHNRLYWYRQTLGQGPEFLTYFQNEAQLEKSRLLSDRFSAERPKGSFSTLEIQRTEQGDSAMYLCASSLAGQGNSPLHFGNGTRLTVT.

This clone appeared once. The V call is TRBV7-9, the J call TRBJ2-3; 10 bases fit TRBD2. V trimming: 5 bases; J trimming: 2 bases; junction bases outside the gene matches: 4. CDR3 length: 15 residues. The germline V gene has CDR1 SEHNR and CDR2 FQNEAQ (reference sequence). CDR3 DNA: TGTGCCAGCAGCCAGCGGGGGGGCCCCACAGATACGCAGTATTTT. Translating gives CASSQRGGPTDTQYF.

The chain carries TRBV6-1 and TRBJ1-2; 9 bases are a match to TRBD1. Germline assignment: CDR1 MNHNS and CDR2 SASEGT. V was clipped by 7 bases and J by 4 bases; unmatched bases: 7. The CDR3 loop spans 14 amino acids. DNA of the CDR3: TGTGCCAGCACTCCCAGGACAGGGGTCTATGGCTACACCTTC. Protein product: CASTPRTGVYGYTF.

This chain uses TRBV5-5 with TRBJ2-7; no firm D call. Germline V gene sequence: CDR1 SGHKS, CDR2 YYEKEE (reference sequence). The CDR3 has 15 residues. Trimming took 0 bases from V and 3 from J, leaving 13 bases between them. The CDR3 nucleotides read TGTGCCAGCAGCTTGGCCTCGCAGGAGCTCTACGAGCAGTACTTC. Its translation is CASSLASQELYEQYF.

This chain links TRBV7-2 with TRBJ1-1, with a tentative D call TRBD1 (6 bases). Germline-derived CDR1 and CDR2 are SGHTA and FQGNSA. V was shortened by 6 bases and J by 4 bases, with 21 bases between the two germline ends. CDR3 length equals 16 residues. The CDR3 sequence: CASSLIFGGGSTEAFF. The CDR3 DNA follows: TGTGCCAGCAGTCTTATTTTCGGGGGCGGTTCCACTGAAGCTTTCTTT.

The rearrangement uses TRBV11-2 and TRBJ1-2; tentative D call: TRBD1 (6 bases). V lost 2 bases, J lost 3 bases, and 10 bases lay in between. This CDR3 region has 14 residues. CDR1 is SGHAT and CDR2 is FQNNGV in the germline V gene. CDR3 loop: CASSLCRTDYGYTF. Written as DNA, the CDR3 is TGTGCCAGCAGCTTATGCCGGACAGACTATGGCTACACCTTC.

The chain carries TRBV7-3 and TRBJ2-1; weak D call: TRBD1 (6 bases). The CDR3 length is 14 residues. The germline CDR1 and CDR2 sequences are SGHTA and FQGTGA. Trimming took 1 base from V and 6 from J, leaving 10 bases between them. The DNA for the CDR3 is TGTGCCAGCAGCTTAATCAACAGGGTCAATGAGCAGTTCTTC. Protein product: CASSLINRVNEQFF.

CDR3 loop: CAIRANGNQETQYF. The CDR3 nucleotides are TGTGCCATCCGGGCAAATGGTAACCAAGAGACCCAGTACTTC. This chain joins TRBV10-3 and TRBJ2-5; D not certain. CDR1 and CDR2 (germline): ENHRY, SYGVKD. V was shortened by 8 bases and J by 0 bases, with 13 bases between the two germline ends. The CDR3 loop spans 14 amino acids.

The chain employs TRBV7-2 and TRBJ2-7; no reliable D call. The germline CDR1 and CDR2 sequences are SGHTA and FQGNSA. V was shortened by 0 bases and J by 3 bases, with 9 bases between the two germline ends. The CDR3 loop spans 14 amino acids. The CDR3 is CASSLATLDYEQYF. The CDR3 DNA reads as TGTGCCAGCAGCTTAGCAACCTTGGACTACGAGCAGTACTTC. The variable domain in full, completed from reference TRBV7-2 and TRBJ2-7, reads GAGVSQSPSNKVTEKGKDVELRCDPISGHTALYWYRQSLGQGLEFLIYFQGNSAPDKSGLPSDRFSAERTGGSVSTLTIQRTQQEDSAVYLCASSLATLDYEQYFGPGTRLTVT.

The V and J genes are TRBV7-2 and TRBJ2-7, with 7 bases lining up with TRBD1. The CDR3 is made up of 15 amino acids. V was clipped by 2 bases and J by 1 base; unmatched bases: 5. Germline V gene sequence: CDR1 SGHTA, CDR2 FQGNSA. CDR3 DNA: TGTGCCAGCAGCTTAAGACTGGGACAGTCCTACGAGCAGTACTTC. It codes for CASSLRLGQSYEQYF.

CDR3 residues: CASSIIHEQYF. The CDR3 bases are TGTGCCAGCTCTATAATACACGAGCAGTACTTC. The chain joins TRBV6-6 to TRBJ2-7; D gene ambiguous. Germline CDR1 is MNHNY and CDR2 is SVGAGI (reference sequence). V was trimmed by 8 bases and J by 5 bases, leaving 10 bases between them. This CDR3 comprises 11 residues.

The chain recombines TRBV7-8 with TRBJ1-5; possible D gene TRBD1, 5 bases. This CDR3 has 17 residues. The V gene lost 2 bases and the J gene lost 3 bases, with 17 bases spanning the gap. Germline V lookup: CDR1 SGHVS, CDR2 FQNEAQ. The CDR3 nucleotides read TGTGCCAGCAGCTTATTCCAGGGCAACCCTTACAATCAGCCCCAGCATTTT. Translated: CASSLFQGNPYNQPQHF. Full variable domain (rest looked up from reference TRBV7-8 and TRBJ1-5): GAGVSQSPRYKVAKRGQDVALRCDPISGHVSLFWYQQALGQGPEFLTYFQNEAQLDKSGLPSDRFFAERPEGSVSTLKIQRTQQEDSAVYLCASSLFQGNPYNQPQHFGDGTRLSIL.

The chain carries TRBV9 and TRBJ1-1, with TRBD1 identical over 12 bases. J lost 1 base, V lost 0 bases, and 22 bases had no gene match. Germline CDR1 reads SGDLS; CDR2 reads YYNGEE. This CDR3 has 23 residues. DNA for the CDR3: TGTGCCAGCAGCGTAGGGACCCCCTCCGGGACAGGGGGCGCGAGTCGGCGGAACACTGAAGCTTTCTTT. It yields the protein CASSVGTPSGTGGASRRNTEAFF.

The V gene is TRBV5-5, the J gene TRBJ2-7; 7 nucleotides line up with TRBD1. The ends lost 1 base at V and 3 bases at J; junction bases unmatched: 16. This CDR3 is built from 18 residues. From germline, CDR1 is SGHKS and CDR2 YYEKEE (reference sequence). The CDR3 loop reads CASSLYISTPGQNYEQYF. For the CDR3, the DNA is TGTGCCAGCAGCTTGTATATCTCGACTCCGGGACAGAACTACGAGCAGTACTTC. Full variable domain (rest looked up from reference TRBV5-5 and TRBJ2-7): DAGVTQSPTHLIKTRGQQVTLRCSPISGHKSVSWYQQVLGQGPQFIFQYYEKEERGRGNFPDRFSARQFPNYSSELNVNALLLGDSALYLCASSLYISTPGQNYEQYFGPGTRLTVT.

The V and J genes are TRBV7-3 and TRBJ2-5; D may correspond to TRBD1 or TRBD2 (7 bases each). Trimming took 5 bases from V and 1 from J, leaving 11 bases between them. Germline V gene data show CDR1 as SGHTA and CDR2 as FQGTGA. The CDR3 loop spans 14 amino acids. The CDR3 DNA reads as TGTGCCAGCAGCCCAGGGGGGGCCCAAGAGACCCAGTACTTC. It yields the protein CASSPGGAQETQYF.

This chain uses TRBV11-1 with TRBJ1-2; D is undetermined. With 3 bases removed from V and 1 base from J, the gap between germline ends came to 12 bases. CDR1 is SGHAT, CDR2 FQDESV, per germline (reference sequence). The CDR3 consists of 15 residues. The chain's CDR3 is CASSLDPGRNYGYTF. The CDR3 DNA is TGTGCCAGCAGCTTGGATCCAGGCCGTAACTATGGCTACACCTTC.

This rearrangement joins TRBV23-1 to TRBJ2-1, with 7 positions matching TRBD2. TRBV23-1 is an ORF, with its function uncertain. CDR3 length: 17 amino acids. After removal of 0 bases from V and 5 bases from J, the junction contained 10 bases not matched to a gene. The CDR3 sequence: CASSQSFPAGRDNEQFF. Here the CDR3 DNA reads TGCGCCAGCAGTCAATCGTTCCCAGCGGGGAGGGACAATGAGCAGTTCTTC.

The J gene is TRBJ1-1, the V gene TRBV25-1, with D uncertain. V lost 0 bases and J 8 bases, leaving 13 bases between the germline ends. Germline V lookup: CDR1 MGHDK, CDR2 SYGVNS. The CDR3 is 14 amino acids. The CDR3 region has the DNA TGTGCCAGCAGTGAATATTCCGACCTTAGCGAAGCTTTCTTT. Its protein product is CASSEYSDLSEAFF. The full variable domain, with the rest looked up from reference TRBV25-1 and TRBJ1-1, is EADIYQTPRYLVIGTGKKITLECSQTMGHDKMYWYQQDPGMELHLIHYSYGVNSTEKGDLSSESTVSRIRTEHFPLTLESARPSHTSQYLCASSEYSDLSEAFFGQGTRLTVV.